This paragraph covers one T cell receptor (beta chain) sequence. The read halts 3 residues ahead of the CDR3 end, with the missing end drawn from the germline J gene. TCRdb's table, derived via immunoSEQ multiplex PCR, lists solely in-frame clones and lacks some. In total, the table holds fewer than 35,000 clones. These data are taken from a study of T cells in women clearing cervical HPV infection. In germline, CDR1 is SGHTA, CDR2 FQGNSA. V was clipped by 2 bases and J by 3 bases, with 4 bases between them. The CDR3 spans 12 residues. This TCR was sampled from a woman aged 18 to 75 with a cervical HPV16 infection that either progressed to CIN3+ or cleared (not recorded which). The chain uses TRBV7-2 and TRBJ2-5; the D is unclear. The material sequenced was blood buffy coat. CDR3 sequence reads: CASSLSEETQYF. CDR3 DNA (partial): TGTGCCAGCAGCTTATCAGAAGAGACC.